The TCR beta chain described here comes from a study of T-cell memory formation after mild COVID-19. The CDR3 extends over 13 amino acids. V lost 4 bases and J lost 3; bases outside the gene matches: 2. This clonotype was found a few times. One entry per CDR3 protein, called by TCRdb with MiXCR from the 5' RACE reads. This sample carries 110,000 to 150,000 distinct CDR3 sequences, around 15% of them seen once, and the ten largest clones take 25% to 30%. The source of this sequence is an adult woman who had mild COVID-19 (a few samples of this study predate the infection). Cell type and time point are not known. What was sequenced was PBMCs or a T cell subset sorted from them (not recorded which). This sequence joins TRBV12-3 or TRBV12-4 and TRBJ2-7, with 8 positions matching TRBD1. CDR3 amino acids: CASSSTGDYEQYF. In nucleotides, the CDR3 is TGTGCCAGCAGTTCGACAGGGGACTACGAGCAGTACTTC.